Here is one T cell receptor (beta chain) with its context. Its antigen specificity is not known. No base-level quality is on record; no much larger clone is a single base apart. This sample also contains other DNA sequences that code for the same CDR3. The data were obtained in a study of glioma-infiltrating T cells after dendritic cell vaccination (dated by TCRdb to the mid-2010s). In the study overall: Of the 15 glioblastoma patients in the cohort, all drawn from Phase I and II dendritic cell vaccination trials, 9 were newly diagnosed and 6 had recurrent disease. Between the early 2000s and the early 2010s, the patients were given dendritic cell vaccination pulsed with autologous tumor lysate. The vaccine consisted of monocyte-derived dendritic cells cultured seven to eight days with IL-4 and GM-CSF, then pulsed overnight with autologous tumor lysate. Patients received three intradermal dendritic cell vaccine injections at biweekly intervals in the arm below the axilla. Tumor-infiltrating lymphocyte content was quantified and tumor and blood repertoires were compared in dendritic cell-vaccinated glioblastoma patients by deep sequencing of TCR beta CDR3 regions. TCR sequencing metrics, including TIL content and tumor-blood repertoire overlap, were correlated with survival after dendritic cell vaccination.

The V end loses 1 base and the J end loses 2 bases, and a stretch of 6 bases separates them. From cysteine to phenylalanine, the CDR3 is 13 amino acids long. CDR3 DNA only is kept here, 39 bases in frame from base 1. Based on the germline V gene (reference sequence), the CDR1 and CDR2 sequences are GTSNPN and SVGIG. On the study overall, not on this receptor specifically: After dendritic cell vaccination, a higher estimated pretreatment TIL content predicted longer time to progression and longer overall survival. TCR clonality showed no direct relationship with survival, which suggests that a diverse polyclonal response may matter. The cohort was small and heterogeneous, and full blood and tumor sets were available for few patients, with initial-recurrent tumor pairs available for even fewer patients. The TCR overlap response model with three groups was called speculative and said to need prospective validation.

The time point tag for this specimen amounts to: after dendritic cell vaccination, including at tumor progression/relapse. Patients were selected for having adequate residual fresh-frozen tumor tissue and more than two years of available survival data. Although molecular status otherwise differed among the glioblastoma patients, no patient had an isocitrate dehydrogenase mutation. PBMC were collected before vaccination, two weeks after the third vaccination, and at tumor progression if tumor progression occurred. Genomic DNA was extracted with the Qiagen DNeasy Blood extraction Kit. TCRB CDR3 regions were amplified from about 2 ug genomic DNA, or all available DNA if less, using the immunoSEQ assay. For multiplex PCR, 60 forward primers for TCR V beta segments and 13 reverse primers for J beta segments were used. To estimate the number of reads per starting template, synthetic control templates were added to each sample at limiting dilution. The Illumina HiSeq System generated 87 bp sequencing reads. On the study's bioinformatics: PCR and sequencing errors were removed by a nearest neighbor algorithm that merged closely related sequences. TCR overlap was measured as the percentage of unique tumor TCR beta sequences also present in the same patient's peripheral blood. The table was pulled from immuneACCESS by TCRdb, which kept in-frame rearrangements only. Such tables lose some clones; where checked, under half of the loss comes from unresolved V genes, and the rest has no known cause. The DNA was the basis for D and trimming; V, J and clone size are from that table. The sample table holds 50,000 to 60,000 clones, of which about 80% were seen once. The ten biggest clones cover 15% to 18% of the sample.

The receptor was derived from a human donor with glioblastoma. Sequencing used blood, obtained after dendritic cell vaccination. The sequence is built from TRBV30 and TRBJ1-5; a tentative D match to TRBD1 spans 6 bases. The CDR3 is CAWSGQGNQPQHF. The sequenced DNA is TGTGCCTGGAGTGGACAGGGCAATCAGCCCCAGCATTTT.